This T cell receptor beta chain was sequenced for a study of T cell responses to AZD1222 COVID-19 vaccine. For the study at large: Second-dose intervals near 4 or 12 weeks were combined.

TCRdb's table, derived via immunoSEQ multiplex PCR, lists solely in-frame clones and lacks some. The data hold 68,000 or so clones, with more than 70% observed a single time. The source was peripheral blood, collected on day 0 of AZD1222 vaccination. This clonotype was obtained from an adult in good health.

The CDR3 is CASSPPGQSYGYTF. CDR3 DNA: TGTGCCAGCAGCCCCCCAGGGCAGAGCTATGGCTACACCTTC. The chain couples TRBV5-6 to TRBJ1-2; TRBD1 is a possible D gene (5 bases). Trimming removed 4 bases from V and 4 bases from J, with 14 bases in between. Germline V lookup: CDR1 SGHDT, CDR2 YYEEEE. The CDR3 runs to 14 residues.